The entry below gives a single TCR beta chain sequence along with its context. Data came from immunoSEQ multiplex PCR; TCRdb stores just in-frame clones and leaves some out. The top ten hold 1.5% to 2% of the sample, which has fewer than 400,000 clones, roughly 90% seen once. This entry comes from a study of blood T cell repertoires in COVID-19. Background on the study: In each case, the material was cDNA or gDNA derived from T cells, B-cell-depleted T cells, or PBMCs.

This CDR3 comprises 16 residues. CDR1 and CDR2 (germline): MNHEY, SVGEGT. V lost 2 bases to trimming and J lost 4 bases, with 15 bases between them. This sequence joins TRBV6-2 or TRBV6-3 and TRBJ2-4; possible D gene TRBD2, 5 bases. The sample comprised peripheral blood. This TCR derives from a woman in her 30s with COVID-19, enrolled during active disease. In nucleotides, the CDR3 is TGTGCCAGCAGTTACATCGAGGAGGTTAATAAAAACATTCAGTACTTC. This codes for CASSYIEEVNKNIQYF.